One sample yielded the 25 T cell receptor beta chains listed below, sequenced in a study of post-analysis software for immune sequencing data. Overall study results and limits: Controls had lower frequencies than patients of a few TRBV segments, which included TRBV5-6, TRBV5-1 and TRBV20-1.

Prepared TCR beta cDNA libraries contained unique molecular identifiers. TCRdb re-called the PCR reads through MiXCR, storing one row per CDR3 protein. The table has about 820,000 distinct CDR3 sequences, approximately 53% seen once. These receptors have no known antigen. The specimen was blood. These receptors all come from a girl aged 5 to 17 with multiple sclerosis.

This chain uses TRBV7-2 with TRBJ2-5, with 9 bases fitting TRBD2. From germline, CDR1 is SGHTA and CDR2 FQGNSA. Trimming removed 5 bases from V and 6 bases from J; junction bases left unmatched: 13. The CDR3 length is 16 residues. CDR3 DNA sequence: TGTGCCAGCAGCCTCAGAGGTAGCGGGAGTGGGAAGACCCAGTACTTC. Its translation: CASSLRGSGSGKTQYF.

The CDR3 DNA is TGTGCCAGCAGCCAAGATGAGGGGGGGGACTCCTACAATGAGCAGTTCTTC. Its protein is CASSQDEGGDSYNEQFF. The V and J genes are TRBV4-2 and TRBJ2-1; D may be TRBD2 (7 bases). Germline loops: CDR1 LGHNA, CDR2 YNFKEQ. The CDR3 length is 17 residues. V gave up 0 bases and J gave up 0 bases, with 12 bases separating them.

CDR3 DNA sequence: TGTGCCAGCAGTTTTGGTTGGTCGAACACTGAAGCTTTCTTT. It is translated as CASSFGWSNTEAFF. The chain couples TRBV12-3 or TRBV12-4 to TRBJ1-1; D ambiguous. This CDR3 spans 14 amino acids. The V end was cut by 3 bases, the J end by 1 base, with 9 bases between.

On this clonotype itself: A much more abundant neighbour one base away suggests this may be a read error. The rearrangement uses TRBV7-6 and TRBJ2-7; D possibly uses TRBD1 or TRBD2 (6 bases each). The CDR3 has 15 residues. The germline gives CDR1 SGHVS, CDR2 FNYEAQ. Trimming left V 6 bases short and J 1 base short, with 16 bases between. DNA of the CDR3: TGTGCCAGCAGTAAGGACGGGGGCCCGTCCTACGAGCAGTACTTC. Protein sequence: CASSKDGGPSYEQYF.

The rearrangement links TRBV29-1 to TRBJ2-7; 7 bases are a match to TRBD1. V gave up 0 bases and J gave up 2 bases; unmatched junction bases: 7. Per germline, CDR1 SQVTM and CDR2 ANQGSEA. The CDR3 spans 15 residues. CDR3 nucleotides: TGCAGCGTTGAAGACTCCGGGACAGAGACCTACGAGCAGTACTTC. Translating gives CSVEDSGTETYEQYF.

This sequence joins TRBV6-1 and TRBJ2-7; D gene unclear. The V end lost 7 bases, the J end lost 3 bases, and 13 bases lay between the germline ends. From germline, CDR1 is MNHNS and CDR2 SASEGT. This CDR3 is built from 13 residues. The CDR3 bases are TGTGCCAGCACGGTGGTGGGTCTCTACGAGCAGTACTTC. Its protein is CASTVVGLYEQYF.

Notes on this clonotype: An end of the junction differs from the germline gene, which may be a read error. This chain connects TRBV4-3 to TRBJ1-2; 7 bases agree with TRBD1. CDR3 length: 15 residues. CDR1 and CDR2 (germline): LGHNA, YSLEER. DNA for the CDR3: TGCACCAGCAGCCAAGTCGGAAGCAGGGGGACTGGCTACACCTTC. It yields the protein CTSSQVGSRGTGYTF.

V gene TRBV7-2 combines with J gene TRBJ2-7, with 8 bases identical to TRBD2. CDR1 SGHTA and CDR2 FQGNSA come from the germline V gene. The CDR3 spans 15 residues. Trimming cost V 4 bases and J 0 bases; bases outside gene matches: 5. The CDR3 DNA follows: TGTGCCAGCAGCTCTAGAGCGGGGGTCTCCTACGAGCAGTACTTC. The encoded protein is CASSSRAGVSYEQYF.

This clonotype appeared a single time. The V gene is TRBV7-3, the J gene TRBJ2-1; possible D gene TRBD1, 6 bases. V was clipped by 1 base and J by 4 bases, with 11 bases between them. CDR3 length: 15 residues. Germline V gives CDR1 SGHTA, CDR2 FQGTGA. In DNA form, the CDR3 reads TGTGCCAGCAGCTTAAAGGGCGACAGGTACAATGAGCAGTTCTTC. Translating gives CASSLKGDRYNEQFF.

The J gene is TRBJ2-1, the V gene TRBV15, with 10 bases that match TRBD2. This CDR3 region has 15 residues. CDR1 and CDR2 from the germline V gene are LNHNV and YYDKDF (reference sequence). The junction had 7 bases not matched to a gene; V was cut back by 3 bases and J by 8 bases. CDR3 coding DNA: TGTGCCACCAGCAGCACTGCTAGCGGGAGCGATGAGCAGTTCTTC. This codes for CATSSTASGSDEQFF.

This clonotype occurred a few times. The chain couples TRBV20-1 to TRBJ1-2; D is unresolved. The germline V and J ends were trimmed by 6 bases and 8 bases, with 13 bases remaining between them. CDR1 is DFQATT, CDR2 SNEGSKA, per germline (reference sequence). This CDR3 spans 11 amino acids. CDR3 loop: CSAAGLGGYTF. The CDR3 bases are TGCAGTGCCGCTGGCTTGGGGGGCTACACCTTC.

The chain links TRBV7-9 to TRBJ2-3, with D perhaps matching TRBD1 (6 bases). The CDR3 contains 16 residues. V was pared by 3 bases and J by 2 bases, with 15 bases between. Per germline, CDR1 SEHNR and CDR2 FQNEAQ (reference sequence). CDR3 in DNA: TGTGCCAGCAGCTTGGGCCGGGACACCCACACAGATACGCAGTATTTT. Its translation: CASSLGRDTHTDTQYF.

This clonotype was recorded once. The chain has TRBV14 and TRBJ2-1, with unresolved D. Germline CDR1 reads SGHDN; CDR2 reads FVKESK. The CDR3 has 16 amino acids. Trimming stripped 1 base from V and 0 bases from J, with 10 bases between. CDR3 region: CASSQVTPSSYNEQFF. The CDR3 DNA sequence: TGTGCCAGCAGCCAAGTTACCCCGAGCTCCTACAATGAGCAGTTCTTC.

The chain is built from TRBV6-1 and TRBJ2-3; 10 bases map to TRBD2. The junction had 5 bases not matched to a gene; V was cut back by 5 bases and J by 0 bases. Germline V gene data show CDR1 as MNHNS and CDR2 as SASEGT. The CDR3 runs to 16 residues. As DNA, the CDR3 is TGTGCCAGCAGTCTGACTAGCGGGTCTAGCACAGATACGCAGTATTTT. Translation gives CASSLTSGSSTDTQYF.

The V and J genes are TRBV21-1 and TRBJ2-7; the D call of TRBD1 is as the table states it, not checked on the DNA. TRBV21-1 is described as a pseudogene. The CDR3 spans 15 residues. DNA for the CDR3: TGTGCCAGCAGCAAAAGGGGACAGGGCTCCCACGAGCAGTACTTC. This translates into CASSKRGQGSHEQYF.

There are a few counts of this clonotype. The chain has TRBV7-8 and TRBJ2-1; 14 bases agree with TRBD2. Germline V gene lookup returns CDR1 SGHVS and CDR2 FQNEAQ. Trimming took 3 bases from V and 9 from J; bases not matched to a gene: 1. CDR3 length: 14 residues. This CDR3 reads CASSFGLAGGEQFF. CDR3 DNA: TGTGCCAGCAGCTTTGGACTAGCGGGGGGTGAGCAGTTCTTC.

The chain links TRBV4-2 to TRBJ1-5; a possible D gene is TRBD1 (6 bases). This CDR3 has 18 residues. V shed 0 bases and J shed 0 bases, with 15 bases lying between them. Germline loops: CDR1 LGHNA, CDR2 YNFKEQ. The CDR3 nucleotides read TGTGCCAGCAGCCAAGATATGAGGGCAGGGGATAGCAATCAGCCCCAGCATTTT. Its translation is CASSQDMRAGDSNQPQHF.

This clonotype was recorded a few times. This chain uses TRBV29-1 with TRBJ2-1; no reliable D call. The CDR3 is 15 amino acids. V dropped 4 bases and J dropped 6 bases, with 19 bases sitting between them. Germline-derived CDR1 and CDR2 are SQVTM and ANQGSEA. CDR3 in amino acids: CSVARGLSELNEQFF. CDR3 nucleotide sequence: TGCAGCGTTGCGCGTGGTCTATCAGAACTCAATGAGCAGTTCTTC.

The CDR3: CAISMTGGGSYNEQFF. In nucleotides, the CDR3 is TGTGCCATCAGTATGACAGGGGGAGGGTCCTACAATGAGCAGTTCTTC. This chain joins TRBV10-3 and TRBJ2-1; the match to TRBD1 covers 9 bases. Germline CDR1 ENHRY, CDR2 SYGVKD. This CDR3 is 16 amino acids long. The J segment lost 1 base and the V segment lost 5 bases, leaving 6 bases of the junction unmatched.

The rearrangement uses TRBV20-1 and TRBJ2-1; D may be TRBD1 (5 bases). V shed 5 bases and J shed 11 bases, with 10 bases lying between them. The length of the CDR3 is 10 residues. Germline V gene lookup returns CDR1 DFQATT and CDR2 SNEGSKA (reference sequence). The CDR3 coding sequence is TGCAGTGCTCACAAGGGGAAGCAGTTCTTC. It is translated as CSAHKGKQFF.

The V gene is TRBV7-3, the J gene TRBJ2-1; D is unresolved. Trimming took off 6 bases at V and 12 bases at J, with 15 bases between the two ends. The CDR3 is made up of 12 amino acids. Germline V gene data show CDR1 as SGHTA and CDR2 as FQGTGA. The CDR3 region is CASRSSTMMQFF. In DNA, the CDR3 is TGTGCCAGCAGGAGTTCTACAATGATGCAGTTCTTC.

The chain recombines TRBV5-1 with TRBJ2-3; D is unresolved. CDR3 size: 16 residues. CDR1 and CDR2 (germline): SGHRS, YFSETQ. Trimming removed 0 bases from V and 0 bases from J, with 11 bases in between. CDR3 loop: CASSLAGATSTDTQYF. In nucleotides, the CDR3 is TGCGCCAGCAGCTTGGCCGGAGCGACTAGCACAGATACGCAGTATTTT.

This clonotype was seen only a few times. One junction end disagrees with the germline gene, perhaps due to a read error. V and J are TRBV12-3 or TRBV12-4 and TRBJ2-6; 7 nucleotides agree with TRBD1. The CDR3 runs to 17 residues. The CDR3 region has the DNA TGCGCCAGCAGCTTGGGACAGCCCAGCTCTGGGGCCAACGTCCTGACTTTC. Translation gives CASSLGQPSSGANVLTF.

This clonotype occurred a few times. The CDR3 is CASSTSGPSGANVLTF. The CDR3 bases are TGTGCCAGCAGCACTTCGGGGCCCTCTGGGGCCAACGTCCTGACTTTC. The chain uses TRBV7-6 and TRBJ2-6; D is perhaps TRBD1 or TRBD2 (5 bases each). Germline V CDR1 and CDR2: SGHVS, FNYEAQ. CDR3 size: 16 residues. The V end lost 5 bases, the J end lost 0 bases, and 11 bases lay between the germline ends.

This chain joins TRBV20-1 and TRBJ2-4; D uncertain. The end of the DNA fits TRBJ2-7 better, so the J call may be wrong. Germline values: CDR1 DFQATT, CDR2 SNEGSKA (reference sequence). The length of the CDR3 is 12 residues. As DNA, the CDR3 is TGCAGTGCTAGAGGACCGCAGAACGAGCAGTACTTC. Translation gives CSARGPQNEQYF.